Listed below are T cell receptor beta chains from one sample, sequenced in a study of blood T cell repertoires in COVID-19. Profiled with immunoSEQ multiplex PCR; TCRdb holds only in-frame clones, not every one. Of fewer than 80,000 clones in the sample, roughly four fifths are singletons; the top ten hold almost 10%. Source material: peripheral blood. These receptors originate from a woman of 80 years or more with acute or convalescent COVID-19. CDR3s leave out the opening cysteine and the closing phenylalanine or tryptophan. The D gene is left open where the match is weak.

d_call | v_call | cdr3_aa
TRBD1 | TRBV6-5 | ASRPQGMETQY
TRBD1 | TRBV5-6 | ASSSGTGAYEQY
TRBD1 | TRBV6-5 | ASRRQGEYGYT
TRBD1 | TRBV19 | ASSIFQGATSNQPQH
- | TRBV11-2 | ASSLGLGLVTQY
TRBD2 | TRBV2 | ASSERGVRETQY
- | TRBV2 | ASSPDRSNYGYT
TRBD1 | TRBV19 | ASRLQGASQPQH
TRBD1 | TRBV7-9 | ASSLGDRESAYEQY
TRBD1 | TRBV2 | ASSLEDRAAYGYT
TRBD1 | TRBV5-4 | ASFPGQRNNEQF
- | TRBV19 | ATTTEQGEAF
- | TRBV11-2 | ASSTSRGTDTQY
TRBD2 | TRBV7-9 | ASSIGTSGGPYNEQF
TRBD2 | TRBV19 | ASSPREGNGELF
TRBD1 | TRBV27 | ASSPGTGLGGYT